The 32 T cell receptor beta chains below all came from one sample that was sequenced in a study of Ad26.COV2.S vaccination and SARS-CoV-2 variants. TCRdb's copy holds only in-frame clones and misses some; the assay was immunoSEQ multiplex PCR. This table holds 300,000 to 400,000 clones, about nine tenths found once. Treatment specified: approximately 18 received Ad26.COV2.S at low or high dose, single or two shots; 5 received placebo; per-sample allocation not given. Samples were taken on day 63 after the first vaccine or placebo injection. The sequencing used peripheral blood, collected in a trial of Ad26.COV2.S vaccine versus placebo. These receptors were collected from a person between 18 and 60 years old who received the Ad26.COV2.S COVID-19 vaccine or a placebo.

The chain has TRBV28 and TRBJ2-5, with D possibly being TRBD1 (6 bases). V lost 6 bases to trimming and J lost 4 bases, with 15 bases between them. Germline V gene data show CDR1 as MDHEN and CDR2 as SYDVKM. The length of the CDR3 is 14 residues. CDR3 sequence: CASSITGTLETQYF. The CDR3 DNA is TGTGCCAGCAGCATAACAGGGACCCTAGAGACCCAGTACTTC.

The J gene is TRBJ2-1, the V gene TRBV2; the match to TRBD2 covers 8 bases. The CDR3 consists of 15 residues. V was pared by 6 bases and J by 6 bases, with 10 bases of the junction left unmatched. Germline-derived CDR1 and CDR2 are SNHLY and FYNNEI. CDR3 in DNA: TGTGCCAGCAGGGGCAGCGGGAGTGAGGGCAATGAGCAGTTCTTC. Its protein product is CASRGSGSEGNEQFF. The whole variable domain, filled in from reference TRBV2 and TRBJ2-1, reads EPEVTQTPSHQVTQMGQEVILRCVPISNHLYFYWYRQILGQKVEFLVSFYNNEISEKSEIFDDQFSVERPDGSNFTLKIRSTKLEDSAMYFCASRGSGSEGNEQFFGPGTRLTVL.

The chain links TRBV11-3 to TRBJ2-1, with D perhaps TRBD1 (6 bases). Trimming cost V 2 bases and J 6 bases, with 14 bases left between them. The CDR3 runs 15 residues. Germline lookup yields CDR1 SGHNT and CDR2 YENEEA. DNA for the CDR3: TGTGCCAGCAGCTTATTGGGGGCTAAGGGCAATGAGCAGTTCTTC. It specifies CASSLLGAKGNEQFF.

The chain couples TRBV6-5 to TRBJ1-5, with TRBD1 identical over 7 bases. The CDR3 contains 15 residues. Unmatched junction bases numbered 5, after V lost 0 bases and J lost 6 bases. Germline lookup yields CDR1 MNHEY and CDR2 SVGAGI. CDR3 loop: CASSYSFTGVQPQHF. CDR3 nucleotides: TGTGCCAGCAGTTACTCGTTTACAGGGGTTCAGCCCCAGCATTTT.

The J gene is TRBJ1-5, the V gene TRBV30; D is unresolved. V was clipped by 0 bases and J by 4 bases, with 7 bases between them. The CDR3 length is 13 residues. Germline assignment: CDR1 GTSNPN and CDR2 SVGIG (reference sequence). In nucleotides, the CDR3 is TGTGCCTGGAGTGTATCCAAAAATCAGCCCCAGCATTTT. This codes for CAWSVSKNQPQHF.

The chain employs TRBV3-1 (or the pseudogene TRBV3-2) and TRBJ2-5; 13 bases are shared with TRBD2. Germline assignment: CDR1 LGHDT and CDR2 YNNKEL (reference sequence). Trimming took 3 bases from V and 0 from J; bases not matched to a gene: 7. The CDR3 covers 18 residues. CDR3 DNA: TGTGCCAGCAGCCAGGAGACTAGCGGGGGGCCGTACCAAGAGACCCAGTACTTC. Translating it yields CASSQETSGGPYQETQYF.

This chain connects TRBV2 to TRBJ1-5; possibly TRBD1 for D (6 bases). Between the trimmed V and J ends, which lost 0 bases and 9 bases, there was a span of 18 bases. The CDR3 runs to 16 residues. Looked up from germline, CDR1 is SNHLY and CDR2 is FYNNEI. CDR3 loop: CASSEAPTGSRRPQHF. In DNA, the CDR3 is TGTGCCAGCAGTGAAGCCCCGACAGGATCGAGACGGCCCCAGCATTTT.

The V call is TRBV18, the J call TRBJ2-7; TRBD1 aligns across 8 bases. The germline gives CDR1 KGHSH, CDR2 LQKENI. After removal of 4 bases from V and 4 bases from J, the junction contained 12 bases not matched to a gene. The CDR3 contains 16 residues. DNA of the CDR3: TGTGCCAGCTCACTAAAAGCGGACAGGGTGGGATACGAGCAGTACTTC. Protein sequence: CASSLKADRVGYEQYF.

CDR3 residues: CASSLVRGTEAFF. DNA for the CDR3: TGTGCCAGCAGTCTTGTACGAGGGACTGAAGCTTTCTTT. The chain employs TRBV6-2 or TRBV6-3 and TRBJ1-1; D call uncertain. The CDR3 extends over 13 amino acids. Germline CDR1 reads MNHEY; CDR2 reads SVGEGT. Deletions cut 5 bases from V and 5 bases from J, with 12 bases between.

The chain's CDR3 is CASSLGQVSYEQYF. In DNA, the CDR3 is TGTGCCAGCTCGCTCGGACAGGTGTCCTACGAGCAGTACTTC. V is TRBV18 and J is TRBJ2-7; 7 nucleotides align to TRBD1. Looked up from germline, CDR1 is KGHSH and CDR2 is LQKENI. This CDR3 is 14 amino acids long. J gave up 1 base and V 6 bases, and 6 bases lay outside the gene matches.

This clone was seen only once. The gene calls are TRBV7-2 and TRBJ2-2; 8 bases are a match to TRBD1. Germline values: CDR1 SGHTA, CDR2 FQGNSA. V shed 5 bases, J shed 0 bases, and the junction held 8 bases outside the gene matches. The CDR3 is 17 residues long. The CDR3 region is CASSHSPGGANTGELFF. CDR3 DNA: TGTGCCAGCAGCCATAGTCCAGGGGGCGCGAACACCGGGGAGCTGTTTTTT.

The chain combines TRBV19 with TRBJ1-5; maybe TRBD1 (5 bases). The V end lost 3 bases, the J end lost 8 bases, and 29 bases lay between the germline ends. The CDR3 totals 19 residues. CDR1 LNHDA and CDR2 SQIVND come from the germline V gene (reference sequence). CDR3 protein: CASSILHRDPTPIREPQHF. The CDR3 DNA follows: TGTGCCAGTAGTATCCTCCACCGGGACCCAACTCCCATAAGGGAGCCCCAGCATTTT.

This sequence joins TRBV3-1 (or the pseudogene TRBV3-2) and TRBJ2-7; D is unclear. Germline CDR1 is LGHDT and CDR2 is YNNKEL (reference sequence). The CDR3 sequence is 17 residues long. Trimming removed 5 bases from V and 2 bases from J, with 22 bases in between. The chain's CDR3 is CASSKRPPGSQTYEQYF. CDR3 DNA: TGTGCCAGCAGCAAACGCCCCCCAGGATCCCAAACCTACGAGCAGTACTTC.

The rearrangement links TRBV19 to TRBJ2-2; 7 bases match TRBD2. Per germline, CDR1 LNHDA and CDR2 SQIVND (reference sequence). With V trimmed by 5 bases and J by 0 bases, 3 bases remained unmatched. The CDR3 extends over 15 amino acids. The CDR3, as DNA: TGTGCCAGTAGTCCGGGACTAACGAACACCGGGGAGCTGTTTTTT. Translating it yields CASSPGLTNTGELFF.

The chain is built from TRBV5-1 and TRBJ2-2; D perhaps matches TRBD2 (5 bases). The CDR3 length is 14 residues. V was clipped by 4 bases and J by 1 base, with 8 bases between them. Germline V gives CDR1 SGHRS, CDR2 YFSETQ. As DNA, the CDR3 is TGCGCCAGCAGCAGGGAGAAGAACACCGGGGAGCTGTTTTTT. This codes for CASSREKNTGELFF.

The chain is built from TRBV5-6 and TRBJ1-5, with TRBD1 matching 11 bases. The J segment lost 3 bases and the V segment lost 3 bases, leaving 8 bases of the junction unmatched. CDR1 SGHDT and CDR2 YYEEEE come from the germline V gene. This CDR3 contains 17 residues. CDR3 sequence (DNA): TGTGCCAGCAGCTCTAACGGACAGGGGGCCCTCAATCAGCCCCAGCATTTT. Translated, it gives CASSSNGQGALNQPQHF.

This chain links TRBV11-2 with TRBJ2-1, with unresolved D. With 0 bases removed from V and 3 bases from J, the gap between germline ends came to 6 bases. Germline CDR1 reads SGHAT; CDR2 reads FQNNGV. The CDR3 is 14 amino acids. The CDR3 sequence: CASSLDGYYNEQFF. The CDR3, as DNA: TGTGCCAGCAGCTTAGACGGATACTACAATGAGCAGTTCTTC.

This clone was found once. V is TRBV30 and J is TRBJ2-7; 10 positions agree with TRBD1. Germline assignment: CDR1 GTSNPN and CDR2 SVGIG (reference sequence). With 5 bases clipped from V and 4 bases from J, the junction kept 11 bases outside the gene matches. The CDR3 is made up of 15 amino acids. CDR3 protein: CAWETGQGGAYEQYF. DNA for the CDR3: TGTGCCTGGGAGACTGGACAGGGGGGCGCGTACGAGCAGTACTTC.

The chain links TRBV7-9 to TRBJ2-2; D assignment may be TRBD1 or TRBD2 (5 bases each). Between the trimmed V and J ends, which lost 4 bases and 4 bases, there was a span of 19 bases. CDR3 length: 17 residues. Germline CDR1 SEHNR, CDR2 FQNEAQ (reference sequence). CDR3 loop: CASSWGRRTIATGELFF. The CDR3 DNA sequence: TGTGCCAGCAGCTGGGGCCGGAGGACCATTGCCACCGGGGAGCTGTTTTTT.

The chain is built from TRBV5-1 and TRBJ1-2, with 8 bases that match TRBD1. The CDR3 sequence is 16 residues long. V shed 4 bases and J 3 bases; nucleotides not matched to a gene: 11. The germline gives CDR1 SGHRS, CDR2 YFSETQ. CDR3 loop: CASSGPTGALHYGYTF. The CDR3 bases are TGCGCCAGCAGCGGGCCGACAGGGGCTCTGCACTATGGCTACACCTTC.

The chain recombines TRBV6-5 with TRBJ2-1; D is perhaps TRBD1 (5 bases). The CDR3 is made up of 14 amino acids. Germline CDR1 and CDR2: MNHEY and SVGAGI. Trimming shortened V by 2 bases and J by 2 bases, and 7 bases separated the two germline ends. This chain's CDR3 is CASSYRGPYNEQFF. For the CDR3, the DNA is TGTGCCAGCAGTTACAGGGGCCCCTACAATGAGCAGTTCTTC.

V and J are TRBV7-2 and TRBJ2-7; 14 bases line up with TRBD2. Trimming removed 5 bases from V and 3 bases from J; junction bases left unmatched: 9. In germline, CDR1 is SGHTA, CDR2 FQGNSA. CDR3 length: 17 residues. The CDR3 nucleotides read TGTGCCAGCAGCCCCGGCGGGACTAGCGGGGGCCTCTACGAGCAGTACTTC. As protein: CASSPGGTSGGLYEQYF.

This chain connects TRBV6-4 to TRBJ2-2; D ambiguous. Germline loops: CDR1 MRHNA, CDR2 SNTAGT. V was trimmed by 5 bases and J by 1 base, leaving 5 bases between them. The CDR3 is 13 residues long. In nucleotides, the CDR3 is TGTGCCAGCAGTTCTCTGAACACCGGGGAGCTGTTTTTT. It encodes CASSSLNTGELFF.

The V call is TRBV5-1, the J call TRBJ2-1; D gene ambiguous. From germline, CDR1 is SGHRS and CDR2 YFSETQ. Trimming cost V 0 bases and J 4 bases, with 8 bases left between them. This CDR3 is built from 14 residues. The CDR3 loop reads CASSLDYLYNEQFF. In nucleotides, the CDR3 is TGCGCCAGCAGCTTGGACTACCTATACAATGAGCAGTTCTTC.

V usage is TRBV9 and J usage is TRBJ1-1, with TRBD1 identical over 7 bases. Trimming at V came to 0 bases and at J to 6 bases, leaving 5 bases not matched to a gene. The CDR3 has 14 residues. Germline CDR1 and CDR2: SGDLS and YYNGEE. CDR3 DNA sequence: TGTGCCAGCAGCGTAGCCCCAGACAGGGCTGAAGCTTTCTTT. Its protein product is CASSVAPDRAEAFF.

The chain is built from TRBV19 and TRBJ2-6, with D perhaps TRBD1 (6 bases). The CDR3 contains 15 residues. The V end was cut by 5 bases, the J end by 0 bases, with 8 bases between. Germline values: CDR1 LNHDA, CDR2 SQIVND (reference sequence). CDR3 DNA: TGTGCCAGTAGTCCACAGGGCTCTGGGGCCAACGTCCTGACTTTC. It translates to CASSPQGSGANVLTF.

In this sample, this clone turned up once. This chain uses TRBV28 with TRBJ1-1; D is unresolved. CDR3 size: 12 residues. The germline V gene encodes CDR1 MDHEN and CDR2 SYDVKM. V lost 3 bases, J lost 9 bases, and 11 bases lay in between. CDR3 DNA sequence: TGTGCCAGCAGTTTGGCGGACGGAAAAGCTTTCTTT. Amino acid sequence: CASSLADGKAFF.

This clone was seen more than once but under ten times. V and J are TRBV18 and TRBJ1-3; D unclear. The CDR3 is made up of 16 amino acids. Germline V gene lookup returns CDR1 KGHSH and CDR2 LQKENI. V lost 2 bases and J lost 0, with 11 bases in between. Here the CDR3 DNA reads TGTGCCAGCTCACCAAGTCGGACGGACTCTGGAAACACCATATATTTT. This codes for CASSPSRTDSGNTIYF. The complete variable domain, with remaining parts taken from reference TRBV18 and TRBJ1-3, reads NAGVMQNPRHLVRRRGQEARLRCSPMKGHSHVYWYRQLPEEGLKFMVYLQKENIIDESGMPKERFSAEFPKEGPSILRIQQVVRGDSAAYFCASSPSRTDSGNTIYFGEGSWLTVV.

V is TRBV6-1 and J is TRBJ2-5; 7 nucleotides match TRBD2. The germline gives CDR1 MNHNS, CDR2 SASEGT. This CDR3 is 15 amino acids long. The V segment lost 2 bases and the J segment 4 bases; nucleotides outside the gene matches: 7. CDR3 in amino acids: CASSEPGTKGETQYF. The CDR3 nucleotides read TGTGCCAGCAGTGAACCCGGGACTAAGGGAGAGACCCAGTACTTC.

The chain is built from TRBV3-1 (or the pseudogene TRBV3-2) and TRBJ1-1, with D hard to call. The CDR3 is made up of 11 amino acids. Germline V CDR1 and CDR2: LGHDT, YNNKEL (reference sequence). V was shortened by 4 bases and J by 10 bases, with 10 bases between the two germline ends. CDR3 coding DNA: TGTGCCAGCAGCCGTTCCTCCGCAGCTTTCTTT. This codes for CASSRSSAAFF.

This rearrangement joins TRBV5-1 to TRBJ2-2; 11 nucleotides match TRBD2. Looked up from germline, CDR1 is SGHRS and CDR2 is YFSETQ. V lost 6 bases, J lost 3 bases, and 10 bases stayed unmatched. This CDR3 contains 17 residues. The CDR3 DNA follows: TGCGCCAGCAACCGGGGTAGCGGGAGGGCGGACACCGGGGAGCTGTTTTTT. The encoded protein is CASNRGSGRADTGELFF. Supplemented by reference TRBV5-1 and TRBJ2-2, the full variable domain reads KAGVTQTPRYLIKTRGQQVTLSCSPISGHRSVSWYQQTPGQGLQFLFEYFSETQRNKGNFPGRFSGRQFSNSRSEMNVSTLELGDSALYLCASNRGSGRADTGELFFGEGSRLTVL.

The CDR3 here is CASSVSAQSTVSSGNTIYF. The CDR3 region has the DNA TGTGCCAGCAGCGTATCGGCCCAATCGACAGTAAGCTCTGGAAACACCATATATTTT. The chain carries TRBV9 and TRBJ1-3, with a tentative D call TRBD1 (5 bases). Trimming took off 1 base at V and 0 bases at J, with 20 bases between the two ends. From germline, CDR1 is SGDLS and CDR2 YYNGEE. The length of the CDR3 is 19 residues.